This T cell receptor (beta chain) was captured by sequencing in a study of cytomegalovirus exposure and HLA in healthy donors. Primers: 60 Vbeta forward and 13 Jbeta reverse. Data came from immunoSEQ multiplex PCR; TCRdb stores just in-frame clones and leaves some out. The repertoire holds approximately 140,000 clones, with around 72% as singletons. Germline CDR1 reads SGHNT; CDR2 reads YYREEE (reference sequence). V was trimmed by 0 bases and J by 1 base, leaving 10 bases between them. There are 15 residues in the CDR3. It was healthy bone marrow donors who served as donors. The sequenced sample was PBMCs. This chain joins TRBV5-4 and TRBJ1-1; D is perhaps TRBD1 (5 bases). The TCR sequence derives from a human donor in good health. The CDR3 loop reads CASSLVFGGNTEAFF. Here the CDR3 DNA reads TGTGCCAGCAGCTTGGTCTTCGGGGGGAACACTGAAGCTTTCTTT.